This T cell receptor (beta chain) originates from a study of CD4 T cells in relation to SARS-CoV-2 and coronaviruses (dated by TCRdb to 2020 to 2023). For the wider study: In the ViraFEST assay, PBMCs were cultured with antigen for around nine days, after which TCR beta CDR3s were sequenced to identify antigen-specific clonal expansions. An HIV-1 Nef peptide pool or a culture without peptide was used as the negative reference condition. Patient-derived lymphoblastoid cell lines were used to map the HLA restriction of shared crossreactive spike epitopes. Memory CD4+ T cell crossreactivity between SARS-CoV-2 and common cold coronavirus spike proteins was assessed at the TCR clonotype level in the study. Samples from a few pre-COVID donors and the naive versus memory experiments were sequenced with the Adaptive Biotechnologies TCR-sequencing kit; other data were Illumina-based. A different TCR-beta assay, based on Illumina, was used to sequence expansion assays from other donors in the study.

As to this clone: Its target antigen remains unknown. Base-call qualities are not available, and no considerably larger clone is one nucleotide away.

Here is what the overall study found, with its caveats: No donor contributed both pre-pandemic and post-infection samples, which limited tracing the source of pre-existing responses. Crossreactive clones showed significantly weaker SARS-CoV-2-driven expansion than monoreactive clones, consistent with antigenic imprinting. Memory CD4+ clonotypes crossrecognizing SARS-CoV-2 and at least one common cold coronavirus spike were found in roughly three fifths of donors. Crossreactivity analysis centred on spike protein, so crossreactivity against other viral proteins was not assessed. The study was constrained by small numbers of patients and of tested TCRs.

Library construction relied on the immunoSEQ multiplex PCR assay. In the authors' own workflow: During preprocessing, nonproductive sequences were removed, as were CDR3s that did not start with C, did not end with F or W, or were shorter than 7 amino acids. Antigen-specific clonotypes were called with the MANAFEST web app on the basis of expansion relative to the reference and to other culture wells. A clone was considered positive if significant expansion relative to the reference culture was observed in 2 of 3 replicate wells at an FDR below 0.05. For a clone to be considered positive, significant expansion relative to all other tandem wells and an odds ratio above 5 were also required. CDR3 homology was measured as pairwise Levenshtein distance, computed with the stringdist R package after trimming three terminal residues from each end. This immuneACCESS table, as held by TCRdb, lists in-frame sequences with V and J called but not all clones. Of the missing ones, under half trace to an unresolved V gene in checked studies; the others have no known cause. The V and J calls and clone size come from that table; D and trimming were worked out from the DNA. The sample data list some 16,000 clones, and around 77% of these were observed just once. 9.7% of the sample is held by the ten biggest clonotypes.

The CDR3 measures 17 amino acids from cysteine to phenylalanine. Only CDR3 DNA remains: 51 bases, in frame from the first base. The junction shows trimming of 0 bases on V and 7 bases on J, plus 19 bases between the germline ends. In the germline V gene, CDR1 corresponds to SGHDN and CDR2 to FVKESK. CD4+ T cells from unexposed donors were collected before the COVID-19 pandemic (2011-2018). After more than 9 days of culture, CD4+ T cells were isolated with the EasySep CD4+ T cell isolation kit. Unexposed donor CD4+ T cells were tested for reactivity to SARS-CoV-2 S and N and four common cold coronavirus spike pools, as cell number allowed. Each well held two million PBMCs cultured in IMDM containing about 5% human AB serum and around 10 IU/ml IL-2. Half of the culture medium was replaced with fresh IL-2-containing medium on days 3 and 7. Triplicate replicate wells were generally used for each peptide culture condition. Leukapheresis product for the unexposed donors was bought commercially. Ficoll-Paque PLUS gradient centrifugation was used to isolate PBMCs from either whole blood or leukapheresis product. PBMCs were either used fresh in the expansion assay or cryopreserved at -140 degrees C. The QIAamp Micro DNA Kit was used to extract genomic DNA from the CD4+ T cells.

Sequencing was carried out using CD4+ T cells from PBMCs, cultured in vitro. The clonotype originates from a human donor in good health. This receptor chain uses TRBV14 and TRBJ2-1; the D gene is possibly TRBD2, with 6 bases matching. The nucleotide sequence reads as follows: TGTGCCAGCAGCCAAGATAATTGGAGGGAGCTTTGGAATGAGCAGTTCTTC. Its coded protein is CASSQDNWRELWNEQFF. Where the CDR3 stops, the reference TRBV14 and TRBJ2-1 genes take over; the full variable domain is EAGVTQFPSHSVIEKGQTVTLRCDPISGHDNLYWYRRVMGKEIKFLLHFVKESKQDESGMPNNRFLAERTGGTYSTLKVQPAELEDSGVYFCASSQDNWRELWNEQFFGPGTRLTVL.